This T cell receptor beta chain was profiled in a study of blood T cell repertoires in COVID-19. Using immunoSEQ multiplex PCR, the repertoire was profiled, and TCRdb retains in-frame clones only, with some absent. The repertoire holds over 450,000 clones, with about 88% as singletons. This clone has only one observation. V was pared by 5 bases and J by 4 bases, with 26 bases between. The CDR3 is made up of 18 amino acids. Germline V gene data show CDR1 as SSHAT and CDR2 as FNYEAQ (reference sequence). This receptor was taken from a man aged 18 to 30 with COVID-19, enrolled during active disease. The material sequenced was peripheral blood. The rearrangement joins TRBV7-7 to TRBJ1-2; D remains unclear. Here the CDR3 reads CASSVRTSESGRVYGYTF. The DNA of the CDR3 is TGTGCCAGCAGCGTAAGGACCTCTGAATCGGGGAGAGTCTATGGCTACACCTTC.